This T cell receptor beta chain originates from a study of T cell responses to AZD1222 COVID-19 vaccine. Trimming removed 0 bases from V and 0 bases from J, with 9 bases in between. The CDR3 is made up of 16 amino acids. Germline V CDR1 and CDR2: SGHVS, FNYEAQ. Method: immunoSEQ multiplex PCR; TCRdb's copy keeps in-frame clones and lacks some. The sample holds 75,000 to 100,000 clones, roughly 87% seen once. The origin of this receptor is an adult in good health. The source was peripheral blood, collected on day 0 of AZD1222 vaccination. The chain carries TRBV7-6 and TRBJ1-3; D is undetermined. CDR3 sequence reads: CASSLAAASSGNTIYF. The DNA of the CDR3 is TGTGCCAGCAGCTTAGCGGCGGCAAGCTCTGGAAACACCATATATTTT. Full variable domain (missing parts from reference TRBV7-6 and TRBJ1-3): GAGVSQSPRYKVTKRGQDVALRCDPISGHVSLYWYRQALGQGPEFLTYFNYEAQQDKSGLPNDRFSAERPEGSISTLTIQRTEQRDSAMYRCASSLAAASSGNTIYFGEGSWLTVV.